The TCR beta chain described here comes from a study of T cells in Graves' hyperthyroidism and ophthalmopathy. Background on the study: Peripheral blood was acquired at first diagnosis, ahead of any therapy whatsoever. Points from the study as a whole: Blood also held most thyroid clonotypes expanded beyond 0.001. From stable hyperthyroidism, ophthalmopathy was separated by a 13 V-J model.

Investigators excluded patients with uncontrolled infection, other autoimmune disease, pregnancy or lactation. Regarding this clonotype: What it recognizes is unknown.

Germline V gives CDR1 DFQATT, CDR2 SNEGSKA (reference sequence). This CDR3 is 12 amino acids long. Trimming took 6 bases from V and 0 from J, leaving 9 bases between them. Amplification of TCR beta CDR3 regions was performed using RNA transcripts as template. The TCR CDR3 was amplified in a first-round RT-PCR using the HTBI primer set. TCRdb re-derived calls from the multiplex PCR reads in MiXCR, one entry per CDR3 protein. The table lists hundreds of thousands of distinct CDR3 sequences, 14% to 15% of them singletons. Sequencing used blood. This chain uses TRBV20-1 with TRBJ2-7; TRBD2 might be the D (6 bases). The clonotype originates from a woman aged 40 to 50 with Graves' ophthalmopathy. The CDR3 sequence is CSAAGPSYEQYF. CDR3 in DNA: TGCAGTGCCGCGGGACCCTCCTACGAGCAGTACTTC.